Sequencing of this T cell receptor beta chain was carried out in a study of blood T cell repertoires in COVID-19. The method was immunoSEQ multiplex PCR; TCRdb's version includes in-frame clones alone and lacks a portion of them. Of fewer than 80,000 clones in the sample, more than 75% were seen once. V lost 4 bases and J 8 bases, leaving 12 bases between the germline ends. The CDR3 sequence is 13 residues long. Germline CDR1 reads LGHNA; CDR2 reads YNFKEQ. This clonotype originated in a man between 65 and 85 years old with acute or convalescent COVID-19. The chain recombines TRBV4-2 with TRBJ2-1, with a weak D call TRBD2 (5 bases). Sequencing was done on a sample of peripheral blood. The CDR3 sequence is CASSLSPRDEQFF. The CDR3 DNA follows: TGTGCCAGCAGCCTTTCCCCGAGGGATGAGCAGTTCTTC.